A single sample is the source of the 14 T cell receptor beta chains below, sequenced in a study of OX40 agonist ivuxolimab in advanced cancers. Libraries were prepared by immunoSEQ multiplex PCR; TCRdb keeps only in-frame clonotypes and omits some of them. The table shows approximately 47,000 clones, with roughly 81% occurring only once. The sequences come from CD4+ or CD8+ T cells sorted from blood, collected in a trial of the OX40 agonist ivuxolimab. These receptors all stem from an adult with an advanced solid tumor such as melanoma, head and neck, liver or kidney cancer.

The chain uses TRBV5-1 and TRBJ1-6, with TRBD1 matching 7 bases. This CDR3 region has 15 residues. Germline-derived CDR1 and CDR2 are SGHRS and YFSETQ. V shed 4 bases, J shed 8 bases, and the junction held 9 bases outside the gene matches. CDR3 DNA sequence: TGCGCCAGCAGCCCAGAACAGGGGAGGGATTCACCCCTCCACTTT. This gives the protein CASSPEQGRDSPLHF.

The J gene is TRBJ1-1, the V gene TRBV6-6; tentative D call: TRBD1 (6 bases). Germline V lookup: CDR1 MNHNY, CDR2 SVGAGI (reference sequence). There are 14 residues in the CDR3. Trimming stripped 2 bases from V and 3 bases from J, with 10 bases between. The CDR3 DNA is TGTGCCAGCAGTTACGGGTACAGGGACACTGAAGCTTTCTTT. This translates into CASSYGYRDTEAFF.

This clone came up a few times. The CDR3: CPPPDRFDYGYTF. In DNA, the CDR3 is TGTCCCCCCCCGGATAGGTTCGACTATGGCTACACCTTC. V is TRBV25-1 and J is TRBJ1-2; D not certain. The CDR3 contains 13 residues. Germline values: CDR1 MGHDK, CDR2 SYGVNS.

The chain combines TRBV5-6 with TRBJ2-7; D unclear. Germline V CDR1 and CDR2: SGHDT, YYEEEE. The CDR3 length is 13 residues. Trimming took 4 bases from V and 3 from J, leaving 11 bases between them. CDR3 in amino acids: CASSLNSLYEQYF. The CDR3 DNA sequence: TGTGCCAGCAGCCTTAATTCCCTCTACGAGCAGTACTTC. The full variable domain, rest sourced from reference TRBV5-6 and TRBJ2-7, is DAGVTQSPTHLIKTRGQQVTLRCSPKSGHDTVSWYQQALGQGPQFIFQYYEEEERQRGNFPDRFSGHQFPNYSSELNVNALLLGDSALYLCASSLNSLYEQYFGPGTRLTVT.

This chain links TRBV5-1 with TRBJ2-1; TRBD2 matches at 7 bases. Trimming at V came to 0 bases and at J to 2 bases, leaving 5 bases not matched to a gene. There are 16 residues in the CDR3. Per germline, CDR1 SGHRS and CDR2 YFSETQ. The CDR3 nucleotides are TGCGCCAGCAGCTTGGGCGGGAGTCAAGCCTACAATGAGCAGTTCTTC. It yields the protein CASSLGGSQAYNEQFF.

The chain links TRBV6-5 to TRBJ1-4; D is unresolved. The germline V gene has CDR1 MNHEY and CDR2 SVGAGI. Trimming shortened V by 5 bases and J by 8 bases, and 12 bases separated the two germline ends. The CDR3 spans 13 residues. DNA for the CDR3: TGTGCCAGCAGTATCGAAGGAATGGAAAAACTGTTTTTT. This codes for CASSIEGMEKLFF.

The chain recombines TRBV6-5 with TRBJ2-5; maybe TRBD2 (5 bases). The germline V and J ends were trimmed by 0 bases and 4 bases, with 12 bases remaining between them. This CDR3 spans 15 amino acids. In germline, CDR1 is MNHEY, CDR2 SVGAGI. The CDR3 coding sequence is TGTGCCAGCAGTTACTCGAGCGGAGGCCCAGAGACCCAGTACTTC. Translating it yields CASSYSSGGPETQYF.

V is TRBV2 and J is TRBJ1-1; D not certain. V lost 3 bases and J 3 bases, leaving 5 bases between the germline ends. The V gene's germline CDR1 is SNHLY and CDR2 FYNNEI. The CDR3 totals 12 residues. CDR3 region: CASSDPDTEAFF. Here the CDR3 DNA reads TGTGCCAGCAGTGACCCTGACACTGAAGCTTTCTTT. Full variable domain (remainder filled in from reference TRBV2 and TRBJ1-1): EPEVTQTPSHQVTQMGQEVILRCVPISNHLYFYWYRQILGQKVEFLVSFYNNEISEKSEIFDDQFSVERPDGSNFTLKIRSTKLEDSAMYFCASSDPDTEAFFGQGTRLTVV.

For this clone: This same CDR3 is encoded by further DNA sequences in the sample. The CDR3 sequence: CASSLDNQPQHF. In DNA, the CDR3 is TGTGCCAGCAGCTTAGACAACCAGCCCCAGCATTTT. The rearrangement joins TRBV7-9 to TRBJ1-5; unclear D gene. The germline CDR1 and CDR2 sequences are SEHNR and FQNEAQ (reference sequence). Between the trimmed V and J ends, which lost 1 base and 7 bases, there was a span of 5 bases. CDR3 length: 12 amino acids.

V and J are TRBV7-2 and TRBJ2-3; D is perhaps TRBD2 (7 bases). V was pared by 5 bases and J by 3 bases, with 12 bases between. From germline, CDR1 is SGHTA and CDR2 FQGNSA. The CDR3 sequence is 14 residues long. The CDR3 sequence: CASSGRGLTDTQYF. CDR3 nucleotide sequence: TGTGCCAGCAGCGGGAGGGGGTTGACAGATACGCAGTATTTT. Full variable domain (rest looked up from reference TRBV7-2 and TRBJ2-3): GAGVSQSPSNKVTEKGKDVELRCDPISGHTALYWYRQSLGQGLEFLIYFQGNSAPDKSGLPSDRFSAERTGGSVSTLTIQRTQQEDSAVYLCASSGRGLTDTQYFGPGTRLTVL.

This clone was counted a few times. The chain uses TRBV2 and TRBJ1-5; 8 nucleotides line up with TRBD1. The germline V gene encodes CDR1 SNHLY and CDR2 FYNNEI. The CDR3 contains 14 residues. V was clipped by 2 bases and J by 5 bases; unmatched bases: 2. This chain's CDR3 is CASSEWDRYQPQHF. The CDR3 DNA reads TGTGCCAGCAGTGAATGGGACAGGTATCAGCCCCAGCATTTT. Based on the CDR3 plus reference TRBV2 and TRBJ1-5, the full variable domain is EPEVTQTPSHQVTQMGQEVILRCVPISNHLYFYWYRQILGQKVEFLVSFYNNEISEKSEIFDDQFSVERPDGSNFTLKIRSTKLEDSAMYFCASSEWDRYQPQHFGDGTRLSIL.

This rearrangement joins TRBV27 to TRBJ1-2; 9 nucleotides agree with TRBD1. Germline V gene lookup returns CDR1 MNHEY and CDR2 SMNVEV (reference sequence). The CDR3 contains 13 residues. The V gene end was trimmed by 4 bases and the J gene end by 14 bases; junction bases not matched to a gene: 11. Written as DNA, the CDR3 is TGTGCCAGCAGTTCATTGACAGGGGGACACAGTACCTTC. Translating gives CASSSLTGGHSTF.

The J gene is TRBJ1-1, the V gene TRBV7-2; D gene ambiguous. The CDR3 length is 14 residues. V lost 1 base and J lost 5, with 11 bases in between. CDR1 and CDR2 (germline): SGHTA, FQGNSA. The CDR3 nucleotides read TGTGCCAGCAGCTTAGTGGAGGGCAAGACTGAAGCTTTCTTT. This gives the protein CASSLVEGKTEAFF.

This rearrangement joins TRBV6-1 to TRBJ2-5, with 8 bases aligning to TRBD1. The J call may be faulty, since TRBJ2-7 better matches the DNA end. Per germline, CDR1 MNHNS and CDR2 SASEGT. This CDR3 spans 13 amino acids. In DNA form, the CDR3 reads TGTGCCACCAAACAGGGGGATAGGTACGAGCAGTACTTC. Residues: CATKQGDRYEQYF.